This T cell receptor beta chain was obtained from a study of cytomegalovirus exposure and HLA in healthy donors. Broader study findings: TCR beta chain V- and J-gene trimming was linked, in a later analysis, to a missense variant in DCLRE1C.

To note about this clone: Its antigen is not known.

The V and J ends lost 8 bases and 3 bases respectively, with 20 bases between them. Germline lookup yields CDR1 MNHEY and CDR2 SVGAGI. This CDR3 comprises 15 residues. PCR amplification relied on 60 Vbeta primers (plus 13 Jbeta primers). Assay used: immunoSEQ multiplex PCR; TCRdb lists only in-frame clones, some missing. The sample contains about 140,000 clones, around 80% of which appear only once. Material for sequencing was PBMCs. The rearrangement links TRBV6-5 to TRBJ2-7; possibly TRBD2 for D (7 bases). This receptor was taken from a man in his thirties or forties in good health and CMV-seronegative. The CDR3 DNA reads as TGTGCCAGCCAAAAGGGGGGGCTAGTACGCTACGAGCAGTACTTC. The encoded protein is CASQKGGLVRYEQYF.